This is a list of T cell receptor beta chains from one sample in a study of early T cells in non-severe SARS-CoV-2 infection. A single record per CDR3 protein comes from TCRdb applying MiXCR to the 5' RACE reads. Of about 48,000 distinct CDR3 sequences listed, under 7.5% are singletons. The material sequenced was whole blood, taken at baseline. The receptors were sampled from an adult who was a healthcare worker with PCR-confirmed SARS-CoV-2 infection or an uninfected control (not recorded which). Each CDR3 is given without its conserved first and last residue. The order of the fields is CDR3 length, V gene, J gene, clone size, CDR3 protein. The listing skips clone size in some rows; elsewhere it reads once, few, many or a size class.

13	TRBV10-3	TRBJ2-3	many	AISQEGDMTDTQY
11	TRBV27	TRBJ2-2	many	ATQTGSGGELF
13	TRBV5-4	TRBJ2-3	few	ASSQESQFTDTQY
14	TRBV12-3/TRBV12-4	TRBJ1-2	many	ASTKQLGTGNYGYT
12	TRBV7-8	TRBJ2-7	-	ASSLGLAVYEQY
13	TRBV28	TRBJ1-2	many	ASSLYRGEVYGYT
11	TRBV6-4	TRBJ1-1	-	ATSGVRDTEAF
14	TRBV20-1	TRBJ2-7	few	SARERGGLRTYEQY
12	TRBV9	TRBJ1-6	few	ASSARQGNSPLH
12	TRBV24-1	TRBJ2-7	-	ATSGTEGYYEQY
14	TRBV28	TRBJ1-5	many	ASSLLGLRRQQPQH
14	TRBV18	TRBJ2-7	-	ASSSPISGRTYEQY
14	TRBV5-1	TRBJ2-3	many	ASSLVIAVSTDTQY
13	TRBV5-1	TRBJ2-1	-	ASRSDRAFYNEQF
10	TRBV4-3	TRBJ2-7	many	ASSQDRKEQY
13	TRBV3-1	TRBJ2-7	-	ASTQRLAGPYEQY
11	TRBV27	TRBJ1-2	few	ASSLVIGYGYT
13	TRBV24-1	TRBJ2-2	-	ATSDIRVNTGELF
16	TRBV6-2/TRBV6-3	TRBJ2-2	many	ASIGSGQGARNTGELF
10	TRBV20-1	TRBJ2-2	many	SAALGPGELF
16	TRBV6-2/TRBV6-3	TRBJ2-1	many	ASSYSRGLAGSENEQF
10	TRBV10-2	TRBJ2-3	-	ASGDLTDTQY
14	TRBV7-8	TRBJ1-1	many	ASSFPTGSMNTEAF
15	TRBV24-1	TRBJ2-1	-	ATSDSGLAGGGYEQF
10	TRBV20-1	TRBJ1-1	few	SAMQTNTEAF
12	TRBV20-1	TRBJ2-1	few	SATGRAGYNEQF
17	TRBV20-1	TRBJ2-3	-	SARTTGTSGIASTDTQY
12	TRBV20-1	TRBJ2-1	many	SASLAGVNNEQF
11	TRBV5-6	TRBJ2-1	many	ASGSRGRNEQF
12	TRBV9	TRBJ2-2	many	ASSPLSADGELF
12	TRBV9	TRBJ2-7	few	ASSVAARAGEQY
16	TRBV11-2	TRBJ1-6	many	ASSLMKNRDRYNSPLH
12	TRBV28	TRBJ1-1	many	ASRPRDRGYEAF
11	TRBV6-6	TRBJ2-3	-	ASRPSGSDTQY
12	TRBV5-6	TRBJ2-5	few	ASSLWGYQETQY
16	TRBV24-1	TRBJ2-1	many	ATSDSLTTSGITNEQF
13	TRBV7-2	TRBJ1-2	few	ASTYDGGTGRGYT
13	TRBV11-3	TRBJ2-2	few	ASSFASRNTGELF
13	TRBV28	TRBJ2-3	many	ASSLLRSALDTQY
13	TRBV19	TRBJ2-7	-	ASTSSGTTSYEQY
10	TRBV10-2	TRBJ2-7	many	ASTGISYEQY
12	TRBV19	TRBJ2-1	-	ASSPDRGRAEQF
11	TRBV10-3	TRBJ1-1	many	AISEPLGEEAF
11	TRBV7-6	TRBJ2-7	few	ASSLELAGEQY
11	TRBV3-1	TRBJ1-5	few	ASSWGSNQPQH
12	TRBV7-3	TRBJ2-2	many	ASSLIAGTGELF
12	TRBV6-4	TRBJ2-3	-	ASSDPSAADTQY
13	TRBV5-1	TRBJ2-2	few	ASRKGLASPGELF
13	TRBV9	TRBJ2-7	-	ASSIDGSPNREQY
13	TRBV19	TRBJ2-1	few	ASNRQGASPSEQF
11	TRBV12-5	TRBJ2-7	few	ASGLEPGGEQY
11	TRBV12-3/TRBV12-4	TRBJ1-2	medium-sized	ASSPSRGGRYT
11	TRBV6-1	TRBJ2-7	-	ASSERDGYEQY
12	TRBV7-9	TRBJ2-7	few	ASSPYDRPYEQY
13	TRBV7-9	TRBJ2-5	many	ASSLVGQREETQY
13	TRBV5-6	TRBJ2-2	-	ASSHRDRGTGELF
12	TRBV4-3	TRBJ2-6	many	ASSQEAGPNVLT